Sequencing of this T cell receptor beta chain was carried out in a study of blood T cell repertoires in COVID-19. TCRdb's copy holds only in-frame clones and misses some; the assay was immunoSEQ multiplex PCR. The profile covers some 120,000 clones, with around 82% appearing a single time and roughly an eighth taken by the ten largest. What was sequenced was peripheral blood. The sequence derives from a human donor in a cohort sampled during active COVID-19.

The CDR3 loop reads CASSQENLGIGGAFF. The CDR3 coding sequence is TGCGCCAGCAGCCAAGAAAACCTTGGGATAGGGGGAGCTTTCTTT. The rearrangement links TRBV4-3 to TRBJ1-1; tentative D call: TRBD1 (6 bases). V lost 0 bases to trimming and J lost 10 bases, with 18 bases between them. The CDR3 is 15 residues long. The germline V gene encodes CDR1 LGHNA and CDR2 YSLEER.